The table lists the clone carrying this TCR beta chain with a few counts. The antigen is not known. This sample was included in a study of T cells after yellow fever vaccination. TCRdb reanalysed the 5' RACE reads using MiXCR and keeps one entry per CDR3 protein. The profile shows more than 300,000 distinct CDR3 sequences, about 10% of them singletons. CDR1 is SGDLS and CDR2 is YYNGEE in the germline V gene. This CDR3 comprises 14 residues. The V gene lost 6 bases and the J gene lost 4 bases, with 14 bases spanning the gap. Study results and limitations: Once the booster was given, most primary-vaccination clones reappeared, at around 95% for CD4 and 85% to 90% for CD8. Weaker overall, the secondary response nonetheless peaked faster (day 5 versus 15).

The sample was CD4+ T cells sorted from PBMCs, taken 45 days after the yellow fever booster vaccination. The rearrangement joins TRBV9 to TRBJ2-1, with a weak D call TRBD1 (6 bases). This TCR was sampled from a man between 18 and 35 years old who received the YFV17D yellow fever vaccine. The CDR3 coding sequence is TGTGCCAGCACACAGCTAGGGGGTTACAATGAGCAGTTCTTC. As protein: CASTQLGGYNEQFF. Using reference TRBV9 and TRBJ2-1 for the parts outside the CDR3, the full variable domain is DSGVTQTPKHLITATGQRVTLRCSPRSGDLSVYWYQQSLDQGLQFLIQYYNGEERAKGNILERFSAQQFPDLHSELNLSSLELGDSALYFCASTQLGGYNEQFFGPGTRLTVL.